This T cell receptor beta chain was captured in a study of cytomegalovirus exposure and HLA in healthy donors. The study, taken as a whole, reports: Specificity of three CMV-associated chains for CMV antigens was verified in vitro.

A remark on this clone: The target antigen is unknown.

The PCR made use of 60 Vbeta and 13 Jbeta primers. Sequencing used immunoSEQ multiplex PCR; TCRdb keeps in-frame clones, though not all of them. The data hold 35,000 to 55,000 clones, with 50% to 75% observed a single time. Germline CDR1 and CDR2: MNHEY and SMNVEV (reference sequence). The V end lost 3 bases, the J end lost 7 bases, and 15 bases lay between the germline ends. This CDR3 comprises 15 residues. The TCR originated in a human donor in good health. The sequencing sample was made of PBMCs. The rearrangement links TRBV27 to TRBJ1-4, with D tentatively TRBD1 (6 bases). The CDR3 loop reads CASSFEGGGGEKLFF. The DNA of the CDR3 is TGTGCCAGCAGTTTCGAGGGGGGGGGCGGTGAAAAACTGTTTTTT.